The 19 T cell receptor beta chains below were found in one sample sequenced in a study of blood T cell repertoires in COVID-19 (dated by TCRdb to 2019 to 2021). The library came from the immunoSEQ multiplex PCR assay. TCRdb provides this immuneACCESS table in a form limited to in-frame rearrangements. Some clones are lacking; in checked studies, under half of them reflect an unresolved V gene, and why the rest are absent is not known. For this sample the table gives 230,000 or so clones, of which around 83% were detected only once. Of the sample, approximately 8.6% falls within the top ten clones. Specimen: peripheral blood. The receptors were gathered from a man aged 40-50 years with active or convalescent COVID-19.

The rearrangement uses TRBV18 and TRBJ1-5; 10 bases map to TRBD1. The CDR3 has 14 residues. Germline V gene data show CDR1 as KGHSH and CDR2 as LQKENI. V was clipped by 5 bases and J by 3 bases; unmatched bases: 1. Written as DNA, the CDR3 is TGTGCCAGCTCAGGACAGGGGGTCAATCAGCCCCAGCATTTT. It is translated as CASSGQGVNQPQHF.

V and J are TRBV9 and TRBJ1-5, with D unclear. This CDR3 region has 17 residues. V was trimmed by 6 bases and J by 4 bases, leaving 23 bases between them. Germline loops: CDR1 SGDLS, CDR2 YYNGEE. As DNA, the CDR3 is TGTGCCAGCAACCCAAAGCCGATTCGCCGTTATAATCAGCCCCAGCATTTT. Translating gives CASNPKPIRRYNQPQHF.

This clone showed up just a few times. The rearrangement joins TRBV4-1 to TRBJ1-5; 7 nucleotides align to TRBD1. CDR1 and CDR2 (germline): MGHRA, YSYEKL. CDR3 size: 14 residues. The junction had 1 base not matched to a gene; V was cut back by 0 bases and J by 5 bases. CDR3 sequence reads: CASSQETGDQPQHF. The CDR3 nucleotides are TGCGCCAGCAGCCAAGAAACAGGGGATCAGCCCCAGCATTTT.

The chain is built from TRBV2 and TRBJ2-7; 7 nucleotides line up with TRBD2. CDR1 and CDR2 from the germline V gene are SNHLY and FYNNEI. The junction had 8 bases not matched to a gene; V was cut back by 6 bases and J by 0 bases. There are 15 residues in the CDR3. The CDR3 protein is CASRELALSSYEQYF. The CDR3 coding sequence is TGTGCCAGCAGGGAACTAGCGCTTAGCTCCTACGAGCAGTACTTC.

The chain has TRBV7-3 and TRBJ2-3; 9 nucleotides align to TRBD2. The CDR3 length is 16 residues. Germline CDR1 reads SGHTA; CDR2 reads FQGTGA. The J segment lost 6 bases and the V segment lost 5 bases, leaving 12 bases of the junction unmatched. The CDR3 here is CASSPLAGVLADTQYF. The CDR3 DNA follows: TGTGCCAGCAGCCCATTAGCGGGAGTCCTTGCCGATACGCAGTATTTT.

The chain joins TRBV19 to TRBJ1-2; possibly TRBD1 for D (6 bases). Per the germline V gene, CDR1 is LNHDA and CDR2 is SQIVND (reference sequence). The CDR3 spans 14 residues. Between the trimmed V and J ends, which lost 3 bases and 10 bases, there was a span of 18 bases. The CDR3 here is CASSIDLYRDYYTF. The CDR3 nucleotides read TGTGCCAGTAGTATCGATCTGTACAGGGATTACTACACCTTC.

This clone was seen a handful of times. The chain employs TRBV6-1 and TRBJ1-3; D gene ambiguous. This CDR3 is built from 15 residues. Looked up from germline, CDR1 is MNHNS and CDR2 is SASEGT. V gave up 2 bases and J gave up 0 bases, with 8 bases separating them. CDR3 nucleotides: TGTGCCAGCAGTGAACTAGCAGTCTCTGGAAACACCATATATTTT. It is translated as CASSELAVSGNTIYF.

This rearrangement joins TRBV2 to TRBJ2-3, with 12 positions matching TRBD1. Germline CDR1 SNHLY, CDR2 FYNNEI. CDR3 size: 15 residues. The J segment lost 4 bases and the V segment lost 6 bases, leaving 5 bases of the junction unmatched. CDR3 DNA: TGTGCCAGCAGGGAGGGACAGGGGGCCTCAGATACGCAGTATTTT. Its protein is CASREGQGASDTQYF.

This chain joins TRBV24-1 and TRBJ2-1, with TRBD2 matching over 12 bases. There are 17 residues in the CDR3. From germline, CDR1 is KGHDR and CDR2 SFDVKD. V was pared by 2 bases and J by 6 bases, with 7 bases of the junction left unmatched. This CDR3 reads CATSDSSGGGLGNEQFF. The CDR3 DNA reads TGTGCCACCAGTGATTCTAGCGGGGGGGGCCTTGGCAATGAGCAGTTCTTC.

The V and J genes are TRBV19 and TRBJ1-2; tentatively, D is TRBD1 (6 bases). The CDR3 has 16 amino acids. Looked up from germline, CDR1 is LNHDA and CDR2 is SQIVND (reference sequence). The V end was cut by 4 bases, the J end by 7 bases, with 22 bases between. The CDR3 DNA is TGTGCCAGTAGTACCCGAACGGGACGGGGGGCAGGTGGCTACACCTTC. This gives the protein CASSTRTGRGAGGYTF.

The chain combines TRBV6-8 with TRBJ2-1; 10 bases fit TRBD2. CDR1 MNHGY and CDR2 SAAAGT come from the germline V gene. The length of the CDR3 is 15 residues. Unmatched junction bases numbered 6, after V lost 2 bases and J lost 8 bases. Here the CDR3 DNA reads TGTGCCAGCAGTTACGAGACTAGCGGGCCAGATGAGCAGTTCTTC. Translated, it gives CASSYETSGPDEQFF.

This clone was recorded only once. The gene calls are TRBV6-5 and TRBJ1-1, with a weak D call TRBD1 (5 bases). Germline V gene sequence: CDR1 MNHEY, CDR2 SVGAGI. Trimming shortened V by 6 bases and J by 1 base, and 12 bases separated the two germline ends. The length of the CDR3 is 14 residues. The CDR3 bases are TGTGCCAGCAGGAGTGGGCAGGGGAACACTGAAGCTTTCTTT. It is translated as CASRSGQGNTEAFF.

The rearrangement uses TRBV2 and TRBJ1-6; D might be TRBD1 (6 bases). CDR1 is SNHLY, CDR2 FYNNEI, per germline. Trimming left V 2 bases short and J 2 bases short, with 10 bases between. The CDR3 loop spans 16 amino acids. The CDR3 sequence is CASSEWGQTYNSPLHF. The DNA of the CDR3 is TGTGCCAGCAGTGAATGGGGGCAGACCTATAATTCACCCCTCCACTTT. Drawing the rest from reference TRBV2 and TRBJ1-6, the complete variable domain is EPEVTQTPSHQVTQMGQEVILRCVPISNHLYFYWYRQILGQKVEFLVSFYNNEISEKSEIFDDQFSVERPDGSNFTLKIRSTKLEDSAMYFCASSEWGQTYNSPLHFGNGTRLTVT.

This chain connects TRBV6-1 to TRBJ1-1; no clear D. V gave up 3 bases and J gave up 1 base, with 6 bases separating them. CDR1 MNHNS and CDR2 SASEGT come from the germline V gene. The CDR3 has 13 amino acids. Here the CDR3 DNA reads TGTGCCAGCAGTGAGGCGGGGAACACTGAAGCTTTCTTT. This gives the protein CASSEAGNTEAFF.

The chain employs TRBV6-1 and TRBJ1-1, with TRBD1 as a possible D gene (5 bases). CDR3 length: 14 residues. Deletions cut 3 bases from V and 5 bases from J, with 13 bases between. The germline gives CDR1 MNHNS, CDR2 SASEGT. CDR3 in amino acids: CASSDGGGVTEAFF. The DNA for the CDR3 is TGTGCCAGCAGTGATGGGGGGGGTGTGACTGAAGCTTTCTTT.

The rearrangement joins TRBV10-1 to TRBJ2-7; D might be TRBD1 (5 bases). The CDR3 loop spans 15 amino acids. Trimming pared 1 base from V and 3 bases from J, leaving 13 bases between. Per the germline V gene, CDR1 is WNHNN and CDR2 is SYGVQD (reference sequence). This CDR3 reads CASSELLGQRYEQYF. CDR3 nucleotides: TGCGCCAGCAGTGAGTTGTTGGGGCAACGCTACGAGCAGTACTTC.

The rearrangement links TRBV30 to TRBJ1-1; D is unresolved. The germline V gene has CDR1 GTSNPN and CDR2 SVGIG (reference sequence). This CDR3 contains 11 residues. The V end lost 1 base, the J end lost 5 bases, and 5 bases lay between the germline ends. For the CDR3, the DNA is TGTGCCTGGAGTGAGAGGACTGAAGCTTTCTTT. Translated: CAWSERTEAFF.

In its sample, this clone was seen a few times. Written as DNA, the CDR3 is TGTGCCAGCAGCGTAGCTCCCCACAATGAGCAGTTCTTC. Amino acid sequence: CASSVAPHNEQFF. J is TRBJ2-1 and V is TRBV9, with D unclear. V was trimmed by 0 bases and J by 5 bases, leaving 6 bases between them. CDR1 SGDLS and CDR2 YYNGEE come from the germline V gene. This CDR3 has 13 residues.

In regard to this clone: The sample carries other DNA sequences with the same CDR3. V usage is TRBV7-2 and J usage is TRBJ1-2, with 8 positions matching TRBD1. This CDR3 comprises 13 residues. The ends lost 5 bases at V and 4 bases at J; junction bases unmatched: 3. Germline CDR1 reads SGHTA; CDR2 reads FQGNSA. The CDR3 DNA follows: TGTGCCAGCAGCCTAGACAGGGGCTATGGCTACACCTTC. It yields the protein CASSLDRGYGYTF.